This T cell receptor beta chain comes out of a study of blood T cells in healthy people across ages. Whole-study results and caveats: Greater diversity and more naive CD4+ cells were seen in long-lived donors than in aged donors. Diversity estimated from one million T cells was considered an underestimate.

Each sample had at least 6.5 million PBMCs isolated. Per sample, extraction of total RNA gave at least 5.5 micrograms in every case. Combining a sample-barcoded 5' primer with a J-beta primer mix, a second PCR ran for roughly 6 to 11 cycles. TCRdb reprocessed the 5' RACE reads with MiXCR, giving one entry per CDR3 protein. The sample lists around 1,600,000 distinct CDR3 sequences, roughly 43% seen once, with under 5% in the top ten. Comment on this clonotype: Its antigen remains unknown.

Sequenced input: blood. This TCR was sampled from a young woman in good health.

In DNA, the CDR3 is TGCGCCAGCAGTGACAGCAGTCCCTATAATTCACCCCTCCACTTT. Translated, it gives CASSDSSPYNSPLHF. This chain uses TRBV4-3 with TRBJ1-6; weak D call: TRBD1 (5 bases). The CDR3 has 15 amino acids. Germline assignment: CDR1 LGHNA and CDR2 YSLEER. Trimming took off 6 bases at V and 2 bases at J, with 11 bases between the two ends.